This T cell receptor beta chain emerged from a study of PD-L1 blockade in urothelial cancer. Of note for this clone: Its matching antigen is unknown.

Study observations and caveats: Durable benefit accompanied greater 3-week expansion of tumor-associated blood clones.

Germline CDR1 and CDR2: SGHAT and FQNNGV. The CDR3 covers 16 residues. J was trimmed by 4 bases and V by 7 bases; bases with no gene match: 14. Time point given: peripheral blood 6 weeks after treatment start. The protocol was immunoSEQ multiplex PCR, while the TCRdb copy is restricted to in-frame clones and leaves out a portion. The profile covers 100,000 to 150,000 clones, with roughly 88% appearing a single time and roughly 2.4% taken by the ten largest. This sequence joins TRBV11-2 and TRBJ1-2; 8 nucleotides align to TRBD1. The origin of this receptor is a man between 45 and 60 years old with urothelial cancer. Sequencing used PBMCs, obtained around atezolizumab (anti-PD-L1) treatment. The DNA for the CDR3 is TGTGCCAGCACCCAGGGGGCCTCGGCCGTAATCTATGGCTACACCTTC. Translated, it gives CASTQGASAVIYGYTF.